This T cell receptor beta chain was retrieved from a study of siplizumab effects on memory and regulatory T cells. The protocol was immunoSEQ multiplex PCR, while the TCRdb copy is restricted to in-frame clones and leaves out a portion. The sample consists of 90,000 to 120,000 clones, roughly nine tenths of them appearing once. As concerns this clone: The antigen is undetermined.

Study results and limitations: Confirmation was lacking for the suppressive function of proliferating Tregs derived from siplizumab cultures. To unstimulated subsets, only a minor fraction of alloreactive clones could be mapped. Major contributors to the alloresponse seemed to be naive T cells, which also appeared more diverse than memory cells. Roughly 80-97% of proliferating CD4+ or CD8+ clones lacked an assignable naive or memory phenotype.

The sequencing input was Tregs sorted from blood. This TCR was sampled from a human donor in good health.

The CDR3 spells CASSLTTDTQYF. The CDR3 DNA is TGTGCCAGCAGTTTAACCACAGATACGCAGTATTTT. V is TRBV28 and J is TRBJ2-3; D not resolved. This CDR3 spans 12 amino acids. V lost 2 bases to trimming and J lost 2 bases, with 2 bases between them. Germline V gene sequence: CDR1 MDHEN, CDR2 SYDVKM.